These 7 T cell receptor beta chains were all obtained from the same sample, sequenced in a study of blood T cells in healthy people across ages. Primers used in a second PCR of about 7 to 12 cycles were a sample-barcoded 5' primer and a J-beta primer mix. From the 5' RACE reads, TCRdb called clonotypes with MiXCR, one entry per CDR3 protein. This sample yields approximately 1.5 million distinct CDR3 sequences, of which about 31% are seen a single time; approximately 11% belongs to the top ten. The source material was blood. The receptors here all came from a woman aged 25 to 39 in good health.

This clonotype was counted ten times or more. This sequence joins TRBV6-1 and TRBJ2-5; D is perhaps TRBD1 (6 bases). This CDR3 comprises 13 residues. Germline CDR1 reads MNHNS; CDR2 reads SASEGT. V lost 2 bases, J lost 4 bases, and 8 bases lay in between. DNA for the CDR3: TGTGCCAGCAGTGAACAGGGGCGAGAGACCCAGTACTTC. Translated: CASSEQGRETQYF.

In its sample, this clonotype was seen many times. This chain joins TRBV5-1 and TRBJ2-3; D not resolved. This CDR3 spans 13 amino acids. Germline lookup yields CDR1 SGHRS and CDR2 YFSETQ. V lost 4 bases, J lost 5 bases, and 11 bases lay in between. The chain's CDR3 is CASSPGTGDTQYF. The CDR3 DNA sequence: TGCGCCAGCAGCCCAGGAACCGGAGATACGCAGTATTTT.

This clonotype was detected many times. The chain carries TRBV12-3 or TRBV12-4 and TRBJ2-5; D gene ambiguous. CDR3 length equals 14 residues. Trimming shortened V by 2 bases and J by 1 base, and 8 bases separated the two germline ends. CDR3 DNA: TGTGCCAGCAGTTTATATGGCAGCCAAGAGACCCAGTACTTC. Translation gives CASSLYGSQETQYF.

The sample holds many counts of this clonotype. The J gene is TRBJ2-1, the V gene TRBV29-1, with a possible D match to TRBD1 (6 bases). Germline CDR1 and CDR2: SQVTM and ANQGSEA. Trimming left V 7 bases short and J 5 bases short, with 15 bases between. This CDR3 spans 13 amino acids. The CDR3 DNA reads as TGCAGCGGGGGGCCGGAGGTGAACAATGAGCAGTTCTTC. This encodes CSGGPEVNNEQFF.

Points on this clonotype: The germline gene is not matched at one end of the junction; a read error may be the cause. The V and J genes are TRBV12-3 or TRBV12-4 and TRBJ2-1; 8 bases fit TRBD1. The CDR3 length is 16 residues. CDR3 coding DNA: TGTGCCAGCAGTAGGGGACAGGATCTAAGCTACAATGGGCAGTTCTTC. Translation: CASSRGQDLSYNGQFF.

This chain uses TRBV14 with TRBJ1-1, with 7 bases matching TRBD1. The CDR3 is 15 amino acids. J lost 0 bases, V lost 7 bases, and 8 bases had no gene match. CDR1 is SGHDN, CDR2 FVKESK, per germline. Here the CDR3 DNA reads TGTGCCAGCACCCAGACAGGGCCCATGAACACTGAAGCTTTCTTT. As protein: CASTQTGPMNTEAFF.

The chain recombines TRBV5-1 with TRBJ2-7; no definite D call. In germline, CDR1 is SGHRS, CDR2 YFSETQ. Between the trimmed V and J ends, which lost 0 bases and 3 bases, there was a span of 10 bases. The CDR3 is 14 residues long. The CDR3 coding sequence is TGCGCCAGCAGCTTGGAGGCAGCGCGCTACGAGCAGTACTTC. This encodes CASSLEAARYEQYF. Full variable domain (missing parts from reference TRBV5-1 and TRBJ2-7): KAGVTQTPRYLIKTRGQQVTLSCSPISGHRSVSWYQQTPGQGLQFLFEYFSETQRNKGNFPGRFSGRQFSNSRSEMNVSTLELGDSALYLCASSLEAARYEQYFGPGTRLTVT.